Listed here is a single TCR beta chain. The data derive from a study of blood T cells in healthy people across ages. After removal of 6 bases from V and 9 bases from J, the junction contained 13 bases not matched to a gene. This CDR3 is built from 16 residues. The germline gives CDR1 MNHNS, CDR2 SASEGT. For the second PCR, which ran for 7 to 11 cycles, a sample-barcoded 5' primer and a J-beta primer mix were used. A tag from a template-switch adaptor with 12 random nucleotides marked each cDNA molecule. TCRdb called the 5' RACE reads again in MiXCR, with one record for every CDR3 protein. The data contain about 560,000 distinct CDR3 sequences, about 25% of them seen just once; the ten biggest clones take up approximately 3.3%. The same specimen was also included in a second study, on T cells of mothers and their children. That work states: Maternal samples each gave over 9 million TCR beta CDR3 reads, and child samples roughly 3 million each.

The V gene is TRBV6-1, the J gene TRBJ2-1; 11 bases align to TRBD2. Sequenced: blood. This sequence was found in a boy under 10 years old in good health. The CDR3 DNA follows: TGTGCCAGCAGCCCGATTAGCGGGGGGGCCGGGGGTGAGCAGTTCTTC. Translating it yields CASSPISGGAGGEQFF.